The rows below give T cell receptor beta chains drawn from one sample of a study of neurological immune-mediated disorders. TCRdb re-called the 5' RACE reads with MiXCR, one entry per CDR3 protein. The sample carries tens of thousands of distinct CDR3 sequences, roughly an eighth recorded once. Material: PBMCs. The receptors derive from a female donor with HTLV-1-associated myelopathy (HAM/TSP). CDR3s include the opening cysteine and the closing phenylalanine or tryptophan. The D gene is left open where the match is weak. Rows give clone size only sometimes, using once, few, many, or a class for an expanded clone.

len | abundance | j_gene | d_gene | v_gene | CDR3nt | CDR3aa
16 | few | TRBJ1-6 | TRBD1 | TRBV5-1 | TGCGCCAGCAGCTCGGGACAGAGCTCCTATAATTCACCCCTCCACTTT | CASSSGQSSYNSPLHF
16 | many | TRBJ2-6 | - | TRBV9 | TGTGCCAGCAGCGGATTGACTTTGGGGGGGGCCAACGTCCTGACTTTC | CASSGLTLGGANVLTF
14 | many | TRBJ2-1 | - | TRBV5-1 | TGCGCCAGCAGCCCGGGGCCCGGGACCAATGAGCAGTTCTTC | CASSPGPGTNEQFF
14 | many | TRBJ1-1 | - | TRBV4-1 | TGCGCCAGCAGCCACTCGGACGGGAACACTGAAGCTTTCTTT | CASSHSDGNTEAFF
16 | few | TRBJ2-2 | - | TRBV5-1 | TGCGCCAGCAGCTTGTTAGCGTCTTTGAACACCGGGGAGCTGTTTTTT | CASSLLASLNTGELFF
12 | many | TRBJ1-2 | - | TRBV7-9 | TGTGCCAGCAGCCGCAGAGCGAATGGCTACACCTTC | CASSRRANGYTF
13 | many | TRBJ2-1 | - | TRBV5-1 | TGCGCCAGCAGAATTAATACAGGGTATGAGCAGTTCTTC | CASRINTGYEQFF
17 | many | TRBJ2-3 | TRBD2 | TRBV9 | TGTGCCAGCAGCGTTGGTAGCGGGGGATTGGTGACAGATACGCAGTATTTT | CASSVGSGGLVTDTQYF
15 | many | TRBJ2-3 | - | TRBV10-3 | TGTGCCATCAGTGTTGAAGCGGGCGGGGCAGATACGCAGTATTTT | CAISVEAGGADTQYF
14 | many | TRBJ2-1 | - | TRBV5-1 | TGCGCCAGCAGCTTGTTGGGAGGGGGCACTGAGCAGTTCTTC | CASSLLGGGTEQFF
14 | many | TRBJ2-7 | - | TRBV5-5 | TGTGCCAGCAGCCCAGGACAGCCAATCTACGAGCAGTACTTC | CASSPGQPIYEQYF
15 | few | TRBJ2-6 | - | TRBV7-3 | TGTGCCAGCAGCTTAGAGGTTGCTGGGGCCAACGTCCTGACTTTC | CASSLEVAGANVLTF
16 | few | TRBJ2-2 | TRBD2 | TRBV12-3/TRBV12-4 | TGTGCCAGCCGGGGAGGGCTAGCGGGGAACACCGGGGAGCTGTTTTTT | CASRGGLAGNTGELFF
14 | many | TRBJ1-2 | TRBD1 | TRBV5-1 | TGCGCCAGCAGCAGCACCGGGACAGGGGACGGCTACACCTTC | CASSSTGTGDGYTF
18 | few | TRBJ2-2 | TRBD2 | TRBV25-1 | TGTGCCAGCAGTGACGGAGCGGGGGGGCCCTACCTCACCGGGGAGCTGTTTTTT | CASSDGAGGPYLTGELFF
14 | many | TRBJ1-2 | - | TRBV11-3 | TGTGCCAGCAGCTGGACCCCGGGCAGAAGGGGCTACACCTTC | CASSWTPGRRGYTF
15 | many | TRBJ2-7 | - | TRBV5-1 | TGCGCCAGCAGCTTGGGGGCAGGGGACCCCTACGAGCAGTACTTC | CASSLGAGDPYEQYF
13 | many | TRBJ1-5 | - | TRBV12-3/TRBV12-4 | TGTGCCAGCAGTTTACGGGGGGCTCAGCCCCAGCATTTT | CASSLRGAQPQHF
13 | many | TRBJ1-4 | - | TRBV12-3/TRBV12-4 | TGTGCCAGCGCCGGGCTCTGGGGTGAAAAACTGTTTTTT | CASAGLWGEKLFF
14 | many | TRBJ2-6 | - | TRBV28 | TGTGCCAGCAGTTGGGGGACGGGGGCCAACGTCCTGACTTTC | CASSWGTGANVLTF
16 | few | TRBJ1-5 | TRBD1 | TRBV18 | TGTGCCAGCTCACAAAAGGACCAGGGGGCAGGACAGCCCCAGCATTTT | CASSQKDQGAGQPQHF
14 | many | TRBJ1-1 | TRBD1 | TRBV3-1 | TGTGCCAGCAACCAACGGGACAGGGACACTGAAGCTTTCTTT | CASNQRDRDTEAFF
14 | many | TRBJ1-6 | - | TRBV12-3/TRBV12-4 | TGTGCCAGCAGCTCCCGCCGGTCTAATTCACCCCTCCACTTT | CASSSRRSNSPLHF
15 | - | TRBJ2-3 | TRBD2 | TRBV18 | TGTGCCAGCTCACGACTAGCGGGAGGCACAGATACGCAGTATTTT | CASSRLAGGTDTQYF
13 | few | TRBJ1-1 | - | TRBV3-1 | TGTGCCAGCAGCCCGGGGGGGAGCACTGAAGCTTTCTTT | CASSPGGSTEAFF
14 | many | TRBJ1-2 | - | TRBV6-1 | TGTGCCAGCAGTGAACCCAATCGATTCTATGGCTACACCTTC | CASSEPNRFYGYTF
15 | many | TRBJ2-1 | - | TRBV7-9 | TGTGCCAGCAGCCCCGACGGAGGATCCTACAATGAGCAGTTCTTC | CASSPDGGSYNEQFF
15 | many | TRBJ2-4 | TRBD1 | TRBV3-1 | TGTGCCAGCAGCCGAAGGGCAGGGGGTCTAAACATTCAGTACTTC | CASSRRAGGLNIQYF
13 | many | TRBJ1-1 | - | TRBV7-3 | TGTGCCAGCAGCTCCGCAGCGAACACTGAAGCTTTCTTT | CASSSAANTEAFF
15 | many | TRBJ2-1 | - | TRBV5-1 | TGCGCCAGCAGCTTGGAGACAGCCACCTACAATGAGCAGTTCTTC | CASSLETATYNEQFF
15 | many | TRBJ1-1 | - | TRBV10-3 | TGTGCCATCAGTAAGAAGGGACAACCGAACACTGAAGCTTTCTTT | CAISKKGQPNTEAFF
14 | many | TRBJ2-5 | - | TRBV9 | TGTGCCAGCAGCCCGGGACGTATACAAGAGACCCAGTACTTC | CASSPGRIQETQYF